One and the same sample provided the 23 T cell receptor beta chains below, sequenced in a study of radiation and T cells in renal cell carcinoma. TCRdb's copy holds only in-frame clones and misses some; the assay was immunoSEQ multiplex PCR. The sample holds 20,000 to 30,000 clones, roughly 80% seen once. The sample's time point: blood 2 weeks post-SBRT. As to treatment: 15 Gy SBRT to primary tumor, nephrectomy 4 weeks later. The material was blood, obtained from a patient whose treatment included radiotherapy and nephrectomy. The receptors derive from a man aged 60 to 69 with renal cell carcinoma.

This chain joins TRBV5-6 and TRBJ2-3; D is possibly TRBD2 (6 bases). CDR3 length equals 14 residues. Per the germline V gene, CDR1 is SGHDT and CDR2 is YYEEEE. V dropped 7 bases and J dropped 6 bases, with 18 bases sitting between them. CDR3 region: CASGGASSGDTQYF. The CDR3 DNA follows: TGTGCCAGCGGAGGGGCATCCTCCGGTGATACGCAGTATTTT.

The chain employs TRBV18 and TRBJ1-1; tentatively, D is TRBD1 (5 bases). Trimming stripped 1 base from V and 4 bases from J, with 19 bases between. Germline V gene data show CDR1 as KGHSH and CDR2 as LQKENI. The CDR3 is 17 amino acids. The CDR3, as DNA: TGTGCCAGCTCACCACTGAGAACAGGCCCCCCGGGCACTGAAGCTTTCTTT. Translation gives CASSPLRTGPPGTEAFF.

This clone has just one count. This chain connects TRBV7-2 to TRBJ1-2, with D maybe TRBD1 (5 bases). The V gene lost 4 bases and the J gene lost 8 bases, with 20 bases spanning the gap. The CDR3 totals 15 residues. Germline CDR1 SGHTA, CDR2 FQGNSA. CDR3 sequence (DNA): TGTGCCAGCAGCTCTGGCCTACGAGGGGTTGAGGGCTACACCTTC. It specifies CASSSGLRGVEGYTF.

The gene calls are TRBV5-4 and TRBJ1-2; D is perhaps TRBD1 (5 bases). The CDR3 runs to 15 residues. V lost 0 bases and J lost 2, with 11 bases in between. Germline values: CDR1 SGHNT, CDR2 YYREEE (reference sequence). The CDR3 bases are TGTGCCAGCAGCTTGGCTGCCAGGGCCAACTATGGCTACACCTTC. This gives the protein CASSLAARANYGYTF.

This chain uses TRBV5-1 with TRBJ1-5, with TRBD1 matching over 7 bases. The CDR3 totals 14 residues. Germline trimming cut 4 bases from V and 2 bases from J; bases unmatched to any gene: 3. Germline V lookup: CDR1 SGHRS, CDR2 YFSETQ. The CDR3 bases are TGCGCCAGCAGCCCAGACAGGGGCAATCAGCCCCAGCATTTT. Encoded protein: CASSPDRGNQPQHF.

J is TRBJ1-2 and V is TRBV19, with 9 bases aligning to TRBD1. V trimming: 3 bases; J trimming: 0 bases; junction bases outside the gene matches: 8. The germline V gene encodes CDR1 LNHDA and CDR2 SQIVND (reference sequence). The CDR3 covers 17 residues. The CDR3 coding sequence is TGTGCCAGTAGTATTCAAACCGGGACAGGGACTAACTATGGCTACACCTTC. Translating gives CASSIQTGTGTNYGYTF.

V gene TRBV4-1 combines with J gene TRBJ1-3; no definite D call. This CDR3 has 16 residues. The germline V gene has CDR1 MGHRA and CDR2 YSYEKL. Trimming took 2 bases from V and 0 from J, leaving 11 bases between them. The CDR3 reads CASSQRGFGSGNTIYF. As DNA, the CDR3 is TGCGCCAGCAGCCAACGGGGTTTTGGCTCTGGAAACACCATATATTTT.

This chain uses TRBV5-6 with TRBJ1-3, with D perhaps matching TRBD1 (5 bases). Between the trimmed V and J ends, which lost 0 bases and 0 bases, there was a span of 13 bases. CDR3 size: 17 residues. CDR1 SGHDT and CDR2 YYEEEE come from the germline V gene. CDR3 nucleotides: TGTGCCAGCAGCTTGGGCTGGGGACCGAGCTCTGGAAACACCATATATTTT. Amino acids: CASSLGWGPSSGNTIYF.

This clone has a single count. This sequence joins TRBV19 and TRBJ2-5, with D possibly being TRBD2 (6 bases). This CDR3 contains 16 residues. The germline V gene has CDR1 LNHDA and CDR2 SQIVND (reference sequence). V lost 5 bases and J 2 bases, leaving 18 bases between the germline ends. The DNA of the CDR3 is TGTGCCAGTAGTCGCACACTGGGGGGACGACAAGAGACCCAGTACTTC. It translates to CASSRTLGGRQETQYF.

The V gene is TRBV7-2, the J gene TRBJ2-7, with 7 bases fitting TRBD1. CDR1 and CDR2 (germline): SGHTA, FQGNSA. The length of the CDR3 is 15 residues. With 3 bases clipped from V and 0 bases from J, the junction kept 5 bases outside the gene matches. The CDR3 region has the DNA TGTGCCAGCAGCTTTCGACAGGGCCGCTCCTACGAGCAGTACTTC. Protein: CASSFRQGRSYEQYF.

The chain recombines TRBV6-5 with TRBJ2-3; the D is unclear. Trimming shortened V by 4 bases and J by 4 bases, and 6 bases separated the two germline ends. This CDR3 comprises 12 residues. The germline V gene has CDR1 MNHEY and CDR2 SVGAGI. CDR3 DNA sequence: TGTGCCAGCAGTTCCTTATCAGATACGCAGTATTTT. This gives the protein CASSSLSDTQYF.

The rearrangement joins TRBV5-4 to TRBJ2-7; 8 bases map to TRBD1. Germline loops: CDR1 SGHNT, CDR2 YYREEE (reference sequence). The CDR3 runs to 17 residues. The V gene end was trimmed by 0 bases and the J gene end by 3 bases; junction bases not matched to a gene: 11. Here the CDR3 DNA reads TGTGCCAGCAGCTTGGAGAACTCAGGGGGCGCGGGCTACGAGCAGTACTTC. Protein product: CASSLENSGGAGYEQYF.

V and J are TRBV5-1 and TRBJ2-5, with 10 bases fitting TRBD2. Germline CDR1 is SGHRS and CDR2 is YFSETQ. Trimming at V came to 1 base and at J to 5 bases, leaving 17 bases not matched to a gene. The CDR3 has 19 amino acids. CDR3 DNA sequence: TGCGCCAGCAGCTTGAGACAGCCCAGACTAGCGGGCCCTTTGGAGACCCAGTACTTC. It translates to CASSLRQPRLAGPLETQYF.

The V gene is TRBV5-1, the J gene TRBJ2-1, with D perhaps being TRBD1 or TRBD2 (6 bases each). CDR1 and CDR2 from the germline V gene are SGHRS and YFSETQ. Deletions cut 9 bases from V and 4 bases from J, with 20 bases between. The CDR3 extends over 15 amino acids. Here the CDR3 DNA reads TGCGCCACCAAAGTAGGGGGGTCCCTATACAATGAGCAGTTCTTC. This sequence encodes CATKVGGSLYNEQFF.

The chain employs TRBV7-9 and TRBJ1-2; D possibly corresponds to TRBD1 (5 bases). Germline CDR1 and CDR2: SEHNR and FQNEAQ (reference sequence). The CDR3 runs to 15 residues. V lost 5 bases to trimming and J lost 0 bases, with 13 bases between them. The CDR3 loop is CASSTRQRPNYGYTF. The CDR3 coding sequence is TGTGCCAGCAGCACCCGACAGCGGCCTAACTATGGCTACACCTTC.

The V call is TRBV11-2, the J call TRBJ2-3, with TRBD1 as a possible D gene (5 bases). V shed 1 base and J shed 5 bases, with 16 bases lying between them. The CDR3 consists of 16 residues. Germline V gene data show CDR1 as SGHAT and CDR2 as FQNNGV. For the CDR3, the DNA is TGTGCCAGCAGCTTAGGGACCTTTCCGCAGGGAGATACGCAGTATTTT. Translating it yields CASSLGTFPQGDTQYF.

The rearrangement joins TRBV5-1 to TRBJ2-1; D may be TRBD2 (6 bases). The V gene lost 0 bases and the J gene lost 2 bases, with 9 bases spanning the gap. This CDR3 region has 15 residues. Germline V gene lookup returns CDR1 SGHRS and CDR2 YFSETQ. The CDR3 region is CASSLGGATYNEQFF. In DNA form, the CDR3 reads TGCGCCAGCAGCTTGGGCGGGGCCACCTACAATGAGCAGTTCTTC.

V and J are TRBV15 and TRBJ2-7; D may be TRBD2 (5 bases). The CDR3 consists of 13 residues. CDR1 LNHNV and CDR2 YYDKDF come from the germline V gene (reference sequence). Trimming removed 3 bases from V and 4 bases from J, with 10 bases in between. CDR3 coding DNA: TGTGCCACCAGCAGCTCGCGGACTTACGAGCAGTACTTC. It specifies CATSSSRTYEQYF.

This clone was found a few times. V and J are TRBV7-8 and TRBJ2-7; D gene unclear. The CDR3 loop spans 13 amino acids. Germline V gene sequence: CDR1 SGHVS, CDR2 FQNEAQ. Trimming took 0 bases from V and 0 from J, leaving 3 bases between them. The CDR3 loop reads CASSLASSYEQYF. DNA for the CDR3: TGTGCCAGCAGCTTAGCCTCCTCCTACGAGCAGTACTTC.

This clone was detected only once. This rearrangement joins TRBV2 to TRBJ2-5; 13 bases fit TRBD2. V lost 1 base and J lost 5; bases outside the gene matches: 4. From germline, CDR1 is SNHLY and CDR2 FYNNEI. The CDR3 runs to 16 residues. This CDR3 reads CASSEGLAGGGETQYF. The CDR3 region has the DNA TGTGCCAGCAGTGAAGGACTAGCGGGAGGTGGTGAGACCCAGTACTTC.

The genes are TRBV5-4 and TRBJ2-7; D gene ambiguous. From germline, CDR1 is SGHNT and CDR2 YYREEE (reference sequence). The CDR3 runs to 13 residues. Trimming pared 1 base from V and 6 bases from J, leaving 11 bases between. The CDR3 nucleotides are TGTGCCAGCAGCTTGAATCCGTTTGGCGAGCAGTACTTC. It encodes CASSLNPFGEQYF.

J is TRBJ2-7 and V is TRBV5-1; D unclear. The V end was cut by 0 bases, the J end by 4 bases, with 11 bases between. The CDR3 has 14 amino acids. CDR1 and CDR2 from the germline V gene are SGHRS and YFSETQ. Written as DNA, the CDR3 is TGCGCCAGCAGCTTGGGGAGAAGAGATTACGAGCAGTACTTC. Its protein product is CASSLGRRDYEQYF.

The chain links TRBV6-5 to TRBJ1-6; 10 positions match TRBD1. The CDR3 extends over 15 amino acids. From germline, CDR1 is MNHEY and CDR2 SVGAGI. The trim removed 5 bases at V and 10 bases at J, leaving 8 bases unmatched. CDR3 sequence: CASSRQGAWISPLHF. CDR3 in DNA: TGTGCCAGCAGTCGACAGGGGGCTTGGATATCACCCCTCCACTTT.